This TCR beta chain was sequenced during a study of blood T cell repertoires in COVID-19. Overall study context: Sources were T cells, B-cell-depleted T cells, or PBMCs; the material itself was cDNA or gDNA.

The CDR3 has 11 residues. The germline V gene encodes CDR1 MNHEY and CDR2 SVGEGT. Original handling: Amplification of reference gene primers was used by the study to estimate nucleated cell counts. Assay: immunoSEQ multiplex PCR; the TCRdb copy retains only in-frame clones and omits some. V, J and clone size were drawn from that table, and D and trimming were deduced from the DNA. The sample lists 250,000 to 300,000 clones, approximately 90% occurring once. With regard to this clone: Relative to the germline gene, one junction end is altered; a read error may explain this.

This chain uses TRBV6-2 or TRBV6-3 with TRBJ2-7; 7 bases map to TRBD1. The sequenced material came from PBMCs or T cells enriched from blood (not recorded which). The receptor was derived from a woman aged 40 to 50 with acute COVID-19. The DNA for the CDR3 is TGTGCCAGCAGTTACCAGGGGGAGCAATACTTC. Translation: CASSYQGEQYF.